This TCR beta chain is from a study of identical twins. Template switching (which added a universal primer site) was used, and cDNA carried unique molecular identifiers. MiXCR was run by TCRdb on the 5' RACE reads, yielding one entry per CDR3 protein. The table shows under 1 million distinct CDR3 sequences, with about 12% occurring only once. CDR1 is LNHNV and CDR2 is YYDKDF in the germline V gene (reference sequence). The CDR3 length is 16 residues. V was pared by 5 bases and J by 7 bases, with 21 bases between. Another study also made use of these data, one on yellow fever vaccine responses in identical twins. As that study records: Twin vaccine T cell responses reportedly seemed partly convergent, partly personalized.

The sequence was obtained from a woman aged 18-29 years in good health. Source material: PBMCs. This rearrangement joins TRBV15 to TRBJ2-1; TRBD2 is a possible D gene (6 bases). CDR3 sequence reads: CATSGGWVAGRNEQFF. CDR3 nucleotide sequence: TGTGCCACCAGCGGGGGGTGGGTAGCTGGACGTAATGAGCAGTTCTTC. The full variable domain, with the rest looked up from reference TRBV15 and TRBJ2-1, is DAMVIQNPRYQVTQFGKPVTLSCSQTLNHNVMYWYQQKSSQAPKLLFHYYDKDFNNEADTPDNFQSRRPNTSFCFLDIRSPGLGDTAMYLCATSGGWVAGRNEQFFGPGTRLTVL.